The clone carrying this TCR beta chain was counted only a few times. Its specificity is unknown. Following extraction, RNA underwent reverse transcription to cDNA, which served as the sequencing template. Profiled with immunoSEQ multiplex PCR; TCRdb holds only in-frame clones, not every one. The data contain some 180,000 clones, around half of them singletons. These data belong to a study of CD8+ T cells in alopecia areata. Findings of the study overall: Clonality was higher in lesional than normal scalp, especially in alopecia totalis/universalis. With tofacitinib ongoing, many expanded lesional clones persisted in both scalp and blood.

The CDR3 length is 12 residues. V shed 0 bases and J shed 5 bases, with 4 bases lying between them. Germline V gives CDR1 SGHDN, CDR2 FVKESK. Treatment specified: oral pan-JAK inhibitor, 5-10 mg twice daily. Sampling of alopecia areata patients yielded lesional scalp punch biopsies as well as peripheral blood. The source material was CD8+ T cells sorted from blood, sampled at week 24, from a patient treated with tofacitinib. This clonotype was obtained from a human donor with alopecia areata. The rearrangement uses TRBV14 and TRBJ1-1; D gene unclear. CDR3 sequence: CASSQDPTEAFF. The CDR3 bases are TGTGCCAGCAGCCAAGACCCGACTGAAGCTTTCTTT.